The rows below give T cell receptor beta chains drawn from one sample of a study of beta chain features in type 1 diabetes. TCRdb keeps only in-frame clones here, not all; method: immunoSEQ multiplex PCR. The sample lists some 350,000 clones; over 8.5% were seen once. Material: central memory CD4+ T cells from blood. The receptors here all came from a man aged 25-45 years with type 1 diabetes. Each CDR3 is given with its conserved first and last residue. D genes are given only for firm matches. Clone size is given for some rows only: seen once, a few or many times, or a class if the clone is expanded.

- TRBJ2-7 TRBV4-1 - 13 TGCGCCAGCAGCCAAGACTTAGAGTTCGAGCAGTACTTC CASSQDLEFEQYF
- TRBJ1-5 TRBV2 - 15 TGTGCCAGCAGTGAGCAGGGCGAGGACAATCAGCCCCAGCATTTT CASSEQGEDNQPQHF
- TRBJ1-4 TRBV28 - 14 TGTGCCAGCAGTTTACAGTGGGCGGATGAAAAACTGTTTTTT CASSLQWADEKLFF
TRBD1 TRBJ1-5 TRBV6-6 few 15 TGTGCCAGCAGTGCGGGACAGATCGGCGGTCAGCCCCAGCATTTT CASSAGQIGGQPQHF
- TRBJ2-3 TRBV7-2 - 14 TGTGCCAGCAGCCCCTGGCGGGGCACAGATACGCAGTATTTT CASSPWRGTDTQYF
- TRBJ2-1 TRBV30 few 14 TGTGCCCGATCCTGGGCACCGGGGGTCAATGAGCAGTTCTTC CARSWAPGVNEQFF
TRBD1 TRBJ1-1 TRBV7-9 many 13 TGTGCCAGCAATTCAGGGGGTGGAACTGAAGCTTTCTTT CASNSGGGTEAFF
TRBD1 TRBJ2-7 TRBV28 few 14 TGTGCCAGCAGCCCCGGGACAGAGTCCTACGAGCAGTACTTC CASSPGTESYEQYF
- TRBJ2-5 TRBV10-3 few 13 TGTGCCAGCAGTGAATATAATCCGGCGACCCAGTACTTC CASSEYNPATQYF
- TRBJ2-2 TRBV5-4 few 14 TGTGCCAGCAGCGCGGGACAGAACACCGGGGAGCTGTTTTTT CASSAGQNTGELFF
TRBD1 TRBJ1-2 TRBV2 few 15 TGTGCCAGCAGTGAGGGGGACAGGGGGTCGAATGGCTACACCTTC CASSEGDRGSNGYTF
- TRBJ2-7 TRBV4-1 many 13 TGCGCCAGCAGCCAAGATCGGGGAATAAGGCAGTACTTC CASSQDRGIRQYF
TRBD2 TRBJ2-5 TRBV9 many 13 TGTGCCAGCAGCCCCCGCGGGAGAGGGACCCAGTACTTC CASSPRGRGTQYF
- TRBJ2-3 TRBV6-5 - 14 TGTGCCAGCAGCCTGGACGGCACCACAGATACGCAGTATTTT CASSLDGTTDTQYF
TRBD1 TRBJ2-2 TRBV7-2 many 14 TGTGCCAGCAGCCCCGGACAGGCGTCCGGGGAGCTGTTTTTT CASSPGQASGELFF
- TRBJ2-7 TRBV7-3 few 16 TGTGCCAGCAGCCCAACCGGGGCCGAAGGGAGGAACGAGCAGTACTTC CASSPTGAEGRNEQYF
- TRBJ1-1 TRBV7-3 - 14 TGTGCCAGCAGCTTAAGGTCCAAGGGCACTGAAGCTTTCTTT CASSLRSKGTEAFF
- TRBJ2-3 TRBV2 few 13 TGTGCCACCCGTATGCGGCGCACAGATACGCAGTATTTT CATRMRRTDTQYF
TRBD2 TRBJ2-3 TRBV6-4 - 16 TGTGCCAGCAGTGAGGGACTAGCGGGAGCGGCAGATACGCAGTATTTT CASSEGLAGAADTQYF
TRBD1 TRBJ2-7 TRBV18 - 15 TGTGCCAGCTCACTCTCGGGACAGGACTCCTACGAGCAGTACTTC CASSLSGQDSYEQYF
- TRBJ1-2 TRBV7-9 few 15 TGTGCCAGCAGCCCTTACGGAGGGGGAGGCTATGGCTACACCTTC CASSPYGGGGYGYTF
- TRBJ2-5 TRBV4-1 - 16 TGCGCCAGCAGCCAAGATGACAGGAGACCGGGGGAGACCCAGTACTTC CASSQDDRRPGETQYF
- TRBJ2-2 TRBV4-1 - 15 TGCGCCAGCAGCTTGAGGGACTCCGACACCGGGGAGCTGTTTTTT CASSLRDSDTGELFF
- TRBJ2-7 TRBV7-2 once 19 TGTGCCAGCACCCTCTCGCACACATATAAGAGTACGGGCCGTTACGAGCAGTACTTC CASTLSHTYKSTGRYEQYF
TRBD2 TRBJ2-1 TRBV29-1 - 15 TGCAGCGTTGGGTCGAGTAGCGGGATCGACAATGAGCAGTTCTTC CSVGSSSGIDNEQFF
- TRBJ2-3 TRBV6-1 few 15 TGTGCCAGCAGATTGTGGGGGGCGCAGACAGATACGCAGTATTTT CASRLWGAQTDTQYF
- TRBJ1-3 TRBV5-4 few 13 TGTGCCAGCAGCCTCGACCCTGGAAACACCATATATTTT CASSLDPGNTIYF
TRBD2 TRBJ2-7 TRBV11-2 - 15 TGTGCCAGCAGCTCACAAGCGGGAGGGCCCTACGAGCAGTACTTC CASSSQAGGPYEQYF
- TRBJ1-1 TRBV18 few 16 TGTGCCAGCTCACTCCTGACCGGTCCCTTGAACACTGAAGCTTTCTTT CASSLLTGPLNTEAFF
TRBD1 TRBJ1-2 TRBV4-1 few 16 TGCGCCAGCAGCCAAGATATGGTGGGACAGGTTGGCGGCTACACCTTC CASSQDMVGQVGGYTF
- TRBJ2-5 TRBV11-2 few 18 TGTGCCAGCAGCACCTTAAGCTATTGGGGGGGCCTGGGGGAGACCCAGTACTTC CASSTLSYWGGLGETQYF
- TRBJ2-5 TRBV2 few 14 TGTGCCAGCAGTGTTCGTCAAGCGCAAGAGACCCAGTACTTC CASSVRQAQETQYF
TRBD1 TRBJ1-5 TRBV6-5 - 15 TGTGCCAGCAGTAGGGGGACAGGCAGCAATCAGCCCCAGCATTTT CASSRGTGSNQPQHF